These 30 T cell receptor beta chains share one sample of origin, sequenced in a study of T cell responses to AZD1222 COVID-19 vaccine. Repertoires were generated with immunoSEQ multiplex PCR, while TCRdb's copy carries only in-frame clones and drops some. Altogether about 160,000 clones are present, 92% being singletons, with the ten largest covering 4.4%. Here the sequenced sample was peripheral blood, taken on day 0 of MenACWY control vaccination. Receptor source: an adult in good health.

The chain is built from TRBV18 and TRBJ2-7; D is uncertain. The CDR3 is 13 residues long. Between the trimmed V and J ends, which lost 3 bases and 6 bases, there was a span of 12 bases. Germline V gene sequence: CDR1 KGHSH, CDR2 LQKENI. Here the CDR3 reads CASSPEQPSEQYF. The CDR3 DNA reads as TGTGCCAGCTCACCGGAACAGCCTTCCGAGCAGTACTTC.

In its sample, this clone was seen once. The V gene is TRBV27, the J gene TRBJ2-1, with 13 bases aligning to TRBD2. Germline V gene data show CDR1 as MNHEY and CDR2 as SMNVEV (reference sequence). J lost 3 bases, V lost 6 bases, and 11 bases had no gene match. The CDR3 is made up of 18 amino acids. CDR3 DNA: TGTGCCAGCAGGAGAGATCGAGGGACTAGCGGGAACTACAATGAGCAGTTCTTC. It yields the protein CASRRDRGTSGNYNEQFF.

The chain couples TRBV7-3 to TRBJ2-3; D call uncertain. Trimming cost V 5 bases and J 0 bases, with 12 bases left between them. The germline CDR1 and CDR2 sequences are SGHTA and FQGTGA. The CDR3 extends over 15 amino acids. The CDR3 protein is CASSPTYQSTDTQYF. As DNA, the CDR3 is TGTGCCAGCAGCCCAACGTACCAGAGCACAGATACGCAGTATTTT.

This rearrangement joins TRBV7-9 to TRBJ1-1, with no clear D. This CDR3 is built from 16 residues. Trimming shortened V by 5 bases and J by 1 base, and 17 bases separated the two germline ends. Looked up from germline, CDR1 is SEHNR and CDR2 is FQNEAQ (reference sequence). CDR3: CASSPPMPIPNTEAFF. CDR3 in DNA: TGTGCCAGCAGCCCGCCCATGCCTATACCGAACACTGAAGCTTTCTTT.

The rearrangement joins TRBV7-8 to TRBJ1-5; D gene ambiguous. Trimming took 5 bases from V and 4 from J, leaving 12 bases between them. The CDR3 consists of 14 residues. Germline lookup yields CDR1 SGHVS and CDR2 FQNEAQ. In DNA, the CDR3 is TGTGCCAGCAGCCCCCGGATGCTAAATCAGCCCCAGCATTTT. Its translation is CASSPRMLNQPQHF.

The rearrangement joins TRBV2 to TRBJ1-3; D unresolved. Between the trimmed V and J ends, which lost 8 bases and 0 bases, there was a span of 17 bases. CDR1 SNHLY and CDR2 FYNNEI come from the germline V gene. CDR3 size: 16 residues. The CDR3 loop reads CASGRLRPHSGNTIYF. The CDR3 DNA reads TGTGCCAGCGGGCGTTTAAGGCCTCACTCTGGAAACACCATATATTTT.

The V call is TRBV28, the J call TRBJ1-2; D might be TRBD1 (5 bases). V was shortened by 3 bases and J by 2 bases, with 10 bases between the two germline ends. CDR1 and CDR2 from the germline V gene are MDHEN and SYDVKM. CDR3 length: 14 amino acids. In DNA form, the CDR3 reads TGTGCCAGCAGTTTCGGGGGACGGAACTATGGCTACACCTTC. This gives the protein CASSFGGRNYGYTF.

The gene calls are TRBV5-4 and TRBJ1-2; no clear D gene. In germline, CDR1 is SGHNT, CDR2 YYREEE (reference sequence). V was shortened by 0 bases and J by 5 bases, with 26 bases between the two germline ends. The CDR3 extends over 19 amino acids. The CDR3 sequence: CASSLAGVAPKVGWYGYTF. CDR3 DNA sequence: TGTGCCAGCAGCTTGGCAGGAGTGGCACCCAAAGTGGGGTGGTATGGCTACACCTTC.

The chain has TRBV28 and TRBJ1-6; no firm D call. The ends were cut back, 4 bases at V and 7 bases at J, with 14 bases in the middle. The CDR3 is made up of 15 amino acids. Germline loops: CDR1 MDHEN, CDR2 SYDVKM. The CDR3 sequence: CASSSTLSGNSPLHF. CDR3 DNA: TGTGCCAGCAGTTCAACCCTTAGCGGGAATTCACCCCTCCACTTT.

The chain employs TRBV7-9 and TRBJ2-7; D might be TRBD2 (7 bases). CDR1 SEHNR and CDR2 FQNEAQ come from the germline V gene (reference sequence). Trimming took off 11 bases at V and 1 base at J, with 15 bases between the two ends. This CDR3 spans 13 amino acids. CDR3 DNA sequence: TGTGCCGGCGGGGGCGGGAAATCCTACGAGCAGTACTTC. Translating it yields CAGGGGKSYEQYF.

In this sample, this clone turned up a few times. The chain uses TRBV15 and TRBJ2-5, with TRBD1 matching over 7 bases. The germline V gene has CDR1 LNHNV and CDR2 YYDKDF (reference sequence). The V gene end was trimmed by 4 bases and the J gene end by 2 bases; junction bases not matched to a gene: 7. This CDR3 comprises 15 residues. CDR3 sequence reads: CATSNFPRGQETQYF. The CDR3 DNA reads as TGTGCCACCAGCAACTTCCCCAGGGGGCAAGAGACCCAGTACTTC.

The chain links TRBV28 to TRBJ1-2; D gene unclear. The V end lost 5 bases, the J end lost 3 bases, and 19 bases lay between the germline ends. Germline assignment: CDR1 MDHEN and CDR2 SYDVKM. This CDR3 is built from 16 residues. The CDR3 bases are TGTGCCAGCAGTGCTGGCGGGGAATGGAGACACTATGGCTACACCTTC. Amino acid sequence: CASSAGGEWRHYGYTF.

This clone was detected only once. The V gene is TRBV29-1, the J gene TRBJ2-3; D is uncertain. The germline gives CDR1 SQVTM, CDR2 ANQGSEA. The CDR3 has 13 residues. With 6 bases removed from V and 4 bases from J, the gap between germline ends came to 14 bases. CDR3 in DNA: TGCAGCGTCTCCGTCCATTCCGCAGATACGCAGTATTTT. This sequence encodes CSVSVHSADTQYF.

The V call is TRBV5-1, the J call TRBJ2-3; D not certain. The V end was cut by 0 bases, the J end by 2 bases, with 10 bases between. Germline assignment: CDR1 SGHRS and CDR2 YFSETQ. The CDR3 sequence is 15 residues long. The CDR3 region is CASSLGPVPTDTQYF. In nucleotides, the CDR3 is TGCGCCAGCAGCTTGGGCCCCGTACCCACAGATACGCAGTATTTT.

Only one count was recorded for this clone. The chain employs TRBV5-4 and TRBJ1-4; possibly TRBD1 for D (5 bases). The V end was cut by 1 base, the J end by 2 bases, with 15 bases between. Germline lookup yields CDR1 SGHNT and CDR2 YYREEE (reference sequence). This CDR3 is built from 17 residues. CDR3 sequence (DNA): TGTGCCAGCAGCTTGCGAGGGGCGGTAGGCACTAATGAAAAACTGTTTTTT. Translation: CASSLRGAVGTNEKLFF.

This CDR3 reads CASSSDPLGAYEQYF. The CDR3 DNA follows: TGTGCCAGCAGCTCCGATCCGCTGGGGGCATACGAGCAGTACTTC. The V gene is TRBV5-4, the J gene TRBJ2-7; a weak D match, TRBD1 (6 bases). Germline CDR1 SGHNT, CDR2 YYREEE (reference sequence). The length of the CDR3 is 15 residues. The V end was cut by 3 bases, the J end by 4 bases, with 17 bases between.

The DNA of the CDR3 is TGTGCCAGCAGTGAGGGACAGGCCGTAAACTATGGCTACACCTTC. Its protein is CASSEGQAVNYGYTF. The chain joins TRBV25-1 to TRBJ1-2; 8 nucleotides line up with TRBD1. The CDR3 covers 15 residues. The germline gives CDR1 MGHDK, CDR2 SYGVNS. The trim removed 3 bases at V and 2 bases at J, leaving 5 bases unmatched.

The chain combines TRBV18 with TRBJ1-1; tentatively, D is TRBD1 (6 bases). The V end lost 0 bases, the J end lost 8 bases, and 10 bases lay between the germline ends. The germline V gene has CDR1 KGHSH and CDR2 LQKENI. CDR3 size: 13 residues. CDR3 DNA: TGTGCCAGCTCACCACCTCACCAGGGGGAAGCTTTCTTT. Translation: CASSPPHQGEAFF.

CDR3 residues: CAWAGSSPLHF. The CDR3 DNA reads TGTGCCTGGGCAGGGAGTTCACCCCTCCACTTT. This chain links TRBV30 with TRBJ1-6; TRBD1 might be the D (5 bases). Germline loops: CDR1 GTSNPN, CDR2 SVGIG (reference sequence). The CDR3 is 11 residues long. Trimming removed 5 bases from V and 9 bases from J, with 8 bases in between.

This clone was found once. The chain uses TRBV5-1 and TRBJ2-5; 12 positions agree with TRBD1. The CDR3 sequence is 15 residues long. Germline V lookup: CDR1 SGHRS, CDR2 YFSETQ. V was clipped by 4 bases and J by 5 bases; unmatched bases: 6. In DNA, the CDR3 is TGCGCCAGCAGCATGGGACAGGGGGCCCGTGAGACCCAGTACTTC. Amino acids: CASSMGQGARETQYF.

The chain recombines TRBV5-4 with TRBJ1-2; the D is unclear. This CDR3 is built from 12 residues. CDR1 is SGHNT and CDR2 is YYREEE in the germline V gene (reference sequence). V was shortened by 0 bases and J by 8 bases, with 8 bases between the two germline ends. CDR3 residues: CASSLEGRGYTF. As DNA, the CDR3 is TGTGCCAGCAGCTTGGAAGGACGGGGCTACACCTTC. The whole variable domain, remainder taken from reference TRBV5-4 and TRBJ1-2, is ETGVTQSPTHLIKTRGQQVTLRCSSQSGHNTVSWYQQALGQGPQFIFQYYREEENGRGNFPPRFSGLQFPNYSSELNVNALELDDSALYLCASSLEGRGYTFGSGTRLTVV.

The chain employs TRBV5-1 and TRBJ2-2; maybe TRBD2 (6 bases). This CDR3 spans 19 amino acids. Per the germline V gene, CDR1 is SGHRS and CDR2 is YFSETQ. Trimming removed 0 bases from V and 1 base from J, with 19 bases in between. The CDR3, as DNA: TGCGCCAGCAGCTTGGGCTTACTAGCCTTGGGCAGGAACACCGGGGAGCTGTTTTTT. Translating gives CASSLGLLALGRNTGELFF.

The chain recombines TRBV6-1 with TRBJ1-1; 10 bases agree with TRBD1. The V gene end was trimmed by 3 bases and the J gene end by 4 bases; junction bases not matched to a gene: 2. CDR3 length: 14 amino acids. In germline, CDR1 is MNHNS, CDR2 SASEGT. The CDR3 DNA sequence: TGTGCCAGCAGTGAGGACAGGGGGGTCACTGAAGCTTTCTTT. Amino acid sequence: CASSEDRGVTEAFF.

V gene TRBV6-2 or TRBV6-3 combines with J gene TRBJ2-1; D is uncertain. The CDR3 is made up of 12 amino acids. CDR1 and CDR2 (germline): MNHEY, SVGEGT. V was pared by 1 base and J by 10 bases, with 8 bases between. For the CDR3, the DNA is TGTGCCAGCAGTTACTTGACTGGAGAGCAGTTCTTC. This codes for CASSYLTGEQFF.

CDR3 residues: CASSLGLAREQYF. CDR3 nucleotide sequence: TGTGCCAGCAGCCTGGGACTAGCGCGCGAGCAGTACTTC. This chain connects TRBV3-1 (or the pseudogene TRBV3-2) to TRBJ2-7; 10 positions agree with TRBD2. J lost 6 bases, V lost 4 bases, and 3 bases had no gene match. The CDR3 length is 13 residues. Germline V CDR1 and CDR2: LGHDT, YNNKEL (reference sequence).

V usage is TRBV6-2 or TRBV6-3 and J usage is TRBJ2-3, with D perhaps TRBD2 (6 bases). The CDR3 contains 14 residues. V lost 6 bases and J lost 2, with 12 bases in between. In germline, CDR1 is MNHEY, CDR2 SVGEGT. The CDR3 spells CASSRGTDTDTQYF. The CDR3 bases are TGTGCCAGCAGCAGAGGGACTGACACAGATACGCAGTATTTT.

This chain connects TRBV7-2 to TRBJ2-2; D uncertain. In germline, CDR1 is SGHTA, CDR2 FQGNSA. The V and J ends lost 1 base and 4 bases respectively, with 4 bases between them. This CDR3 is 13 amino acids long. The chain's CDR3 is CASSLDFTGELFF. The CDR3 nucleotides read TGTGCCAGCAGCTTAGACTTCACCGGGGAGCTGTTTTTT.

The rearrangement joins TRBV30 to TRBJ2-6, with D unresolved. The CDR3 consists of 15 residues. The ends were cut back, 5 bases at V and 0 bases at J, with 11 bases in the middle. Germline V gene data show CDR1 as GTSNPN and CDR2 as SVGIG (reference sequence). The CDR3 DNA sequence: TGTGCCTGGGGACGGGCAAGCTCTGGGGCCAACGTCCTGACTTTC. Translated, it gives CAWGRASSGANVLTF.

V is TRBV6-5 and J is TRBJ1-2, with D perhaps matching TRBD1 (5 bases). V lost 7 bases and J lost 8, with 23 bases in between. CDR1 is MNHEY, CDR2 SVGAGI, per germline. This CDR3 comprises 15 residues. The CDR3 DNA is TGTGCCAGCACGGGCAGCGCTCTTCCGAAGGGGGGCTACACCTTC. This sequence encodes CASTGSALPKGGYTF.

This rearrangement joins TRBV19 to TRBJ1-1; TRBD1 matches 7 bases. The CDR3 covers 16 residues. Trimming took 6 bases from V and 4 from J; bases not matched to a gene: 14. CDR1 and CDR2 (germline): LNHDA, SQIVND (reference sequence). The DNA of the CDR3 is TGTGCCAGTAGATCCCAGGGACAGACATTGAGCACTGAAGCTTTCTTT. It is translated as CASRSQGQTLSTEAFF.